This TCR beta chain was documented in a study of cytomegalovirus exposure and HLA in healthy donors. Use of 60 Vbeta and 13 Jbeta primers characterized the PCR. Using immunoSEQ multiplex PCR, the repertoire was profiled, and TCRdb retains in-frame clones only, with some absent. The profile covers under 50,000 clones, with about 66% appearing a single time and roughly a sixth taken by the ten largest. Trimming at V came to 5 bases and at J to 5 bases, leaving 11 bases not matched to a gene. The germline gives CDR1 SGHTA, CDR2 FQGNSA. The CDR3 loop spans 15 amino acids. Sequenced: PBMCs. The source is a man in his fifties in good health and CMV-seropositive. This chain connects TRBV7-2 to TRBJ1-2; 7 nucleotides match TRBD1. CDR3 nucleotide sequence: TGTGCCAGCAGCCCCGGACAGGCGGTGTTATATGGCTACACCTTC. Amino acid sequence: CASSPGQAVLYGYTF. The full variable domain, its missing parts supplied by reference TRBV7-2 and TRBJ1-2, is GAGVSQSPSNKVTEKGKDVELRCDPISGHTALYWYRQSLGQGLEFLIYFQGNSAPDKSGLPSDRFSAERTGGSVSTLTIQRTQQEDSAVYLCASSPGQAVLYGYTFGSGTRLTVV.